This entry concerns a single T cell receptor beta chain. The antigen is unknown. CDR3 length equals 16 residues. Germline V lookup: CDR1 MGHRA, CDR2 YSYEKL. After removal of 5 bases from V and 1 base from J, the junction contained 10 bases not matched to a gene. This sample was included in a study of cytomegalovirus exposure and HLA in healthy donors. Method: immunoSEQ multiplex PCR; TCRdb's copy keeps in-frame clones and lacks some. Here the sample spans about 64,000 clones, roughly 95% being singletons. Findings and caveats of the study: Later, an analysis found that TCR clusters from the first cohort tended to co-occur in the 90 to 150 validation repertoires.

Sample: PBMCs. The genes are TRBV4-1 and TRBJ2-5, with 7 bases lining up with TRBD1. The receptor was isolated from a woman under 30 in good health and CMV-seropositive. This CDR3 reads CASSSGQERFQETQYF. The CDR3 nucleotides read TGCGCCAGCAGCTCTGGACAGGAGAGGTTCCAAGAGACCCAGTACTTC.